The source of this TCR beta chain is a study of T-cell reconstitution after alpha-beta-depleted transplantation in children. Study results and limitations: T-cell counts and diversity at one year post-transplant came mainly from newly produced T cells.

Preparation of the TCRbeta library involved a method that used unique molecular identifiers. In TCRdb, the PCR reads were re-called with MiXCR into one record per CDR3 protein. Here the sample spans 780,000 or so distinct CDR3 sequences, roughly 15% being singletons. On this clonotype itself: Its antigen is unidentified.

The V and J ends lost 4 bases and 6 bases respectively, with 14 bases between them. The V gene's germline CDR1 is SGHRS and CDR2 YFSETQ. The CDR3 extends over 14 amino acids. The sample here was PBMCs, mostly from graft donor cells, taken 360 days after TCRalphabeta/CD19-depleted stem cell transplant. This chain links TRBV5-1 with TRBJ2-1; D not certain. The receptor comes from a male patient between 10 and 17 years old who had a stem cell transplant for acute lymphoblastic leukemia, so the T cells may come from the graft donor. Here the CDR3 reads CASSMSRIGNEQFF. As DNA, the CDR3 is TGCGCCAGCAGCATGTCTAGGATCGGCAATGAGCAGTTCTTC.